Each of the 22 T cell receptor beta chains below was sequenced from the same sample in a study of blood T cell repertoires in COVID-19. Assay used: immunoSEQ multiplex PCR; TCRdb lists only in-frame clones, some missing. The sample yields 210,000 or so clones, around 80% seen once. The sequenced material came from peripheral blood. All receptors derive from an elderly woman with active or convalescent COVID-19.

This chain links TRBV7-9 with TRBJ1-4; D is perhaps TRBD1 (6 bases). CDR1 is SEHNR, CDR2 FQNEAQ, per germline (reference sequence). The CDR3 contains 14 residues. V was pared by 6 bases and J by 7 bases, with 15 bases between. The CDR3 is CASSLTGKSEKLFF. The DNA for the CDR3 is TGTGCCAGCAGTTTAACAGGGAAGAGTGAAAAACTGTTTTTT.

V is TRBV3-1 (or the pseudogene TRBV3-2) and J is TRBJ2-7, with D possibly TRBD2 on 6 matching bases. This CDR3 has 15 residues. Germline CDR1 reads LGHDT; CDR2 reads YNNKEL (reference sequence). Trimming pared 3 bases from V and 3 bases from J, leaving 15 bases between. This CDR3 is CASSQGGVDSYEQYF. Here the CDR3 DNA reads TGTGCCAGCAGCCAGGGAGGCGTAGACAGCTACGAGCAGTACTTC.

The gene calls are TRBV5-5 and TRBJ2-7; TRBD1 matches at 8 bases. V shed 4 bases, J shed 3 bases, and the junction held 6 bases outside the gene matches. Germline CDR1 and CDR2: SGHKS and YYEKEE (reference sequence). CDR3 length equals 14 residues. The CDR3 region has the DNA TGTGCCAGCAGCCCCTCGGGACAGGTCTACGAGCAGTACTTC. It codes for CASSPSGQVYEQYF.

The rearrangement joins TRBV5-1 to TRBJ2-2, with TRBD1 matching over 11 bases. V was clipped by 5 bases and J by 7 bases; unmatched bases: 7. CDR3 length equals 15 residues. Germline V gives CDR1 SGHRS, CDR2 YFSETQ. The CDR3 coding sequence is TGCGCCAGCAGGCCCGGGACAGGGGGTAACGGGGAGCTGTTTTTT. It specifies CASRPGTGGNGELFF.

The gene calls are TRBV5-1 and TRBJ2-1; 7 bases line up with TRBD1. The CDR3 runs 19 residues. From germline, CDR1 is SGHRS and CDR2 YFSETQ. V shed 3 bases, J shed 1 base, and the junction held 16 bases outside the gene matches. The DNA of the CDR3 is TGCGCCAGCAGCTCCACGCCCCGATCGAACAGGGGTTCCTACAATGAGCAGTTCTTC. The encoded protein is CASSSTPRSNRGSYNEQFF.

The DNA of the CDR3 is TGTGCCAGCAGCTCCGTGACGAGGCAGCGGGAGCAGTACTTC. Its translation: CASSSVTRQREQYF. J is TRBJ2-7 and V is TRBV27; D possibly corresponds to TRBD2 (5 bases). The CDR3 runs 14 residues. Trimming took 6 bases from V and 7 from J, leaving 19 bases between them. CDR1 and CDR2 from the germline V gene are MNHEY and SMNVEV (reference sequence).

This chain links TRBV5-1 with TRBJ1-4; TRBD1 might be the D (6 bases). CDR3 length: 14 residues. Germline V lookup: CDR1 SGHRS, CDR2 YFSETQ. Trimming stripped 9 bases from V and 7 bases from J, with 19 bases between. The CDR3 sequence: CAILEQGRGEKLFF. The CDR3 DNA reads TGCGCCATCCTTGAACAGGGTCGAGGTGAAAAACTGTTTTTT.

This sequence joins TRBV2 and TRBJ1-5; the D is unclear. V was shortened by 5 bases and J by 6 bases, with 11 bases between the two germline ends. Germline CDR1 SNHLY, CDR2 FYNNEI. CDR3 length equals 13 residues. The CDR3 sequence: CASSMEGVQPQHF. The CDR3 DNA is TGTGCCAGCAGTATGGAGGGAGTTCAGCCCCAGCATTTT.

The chain combines TRBV7-3 with TRBJ1-2; a weak D match, TRBD1 (5 bases). Germline V gene data show CDR1 as SGHTA and CDR2 as FQGTGA. Trimming pared 5 bases from V and 0 bases from J, leaving 10 bases between. The CDR3 totals 14 residues. This CDR3 is CASSPDSANYGYTF. Written as DNA, the CDR3 is TGTGCCAGCAGCCCTGACAGCGCTAACTATGGCTACACCTTC. Filled out from reference TRBV7-3 and TRBJ1-2, the complete variable domain reads GAGVSQTPSNKVTEKGKYVELRCDPISGHTALYWYRQSLGQGPEFLIYFQGTGAADDSGLPNDRFFAVRPEGSVSTLKIQRTERGDSAVYLCASSPDSANYGYTFGSGTRLTVV.

This clone has only one observation. The chain uses TRBV3-1 (or the pseudogene TRBV3-2) and TRBJ2-7; 9 bases match TRBD2. Trimming at V came to 0 bases and at J to 7 bases, leaving 10 bases not matched to a gene. CDR3 size: 16 residues. Germline V gene lookup returns CDR1 LGHDT and CDR2 YNNKEL (reference sequence). This CDR3 is CASSQDSGGLAWEQYF. The DNA for the CDR3 is TGTGCCAGCAGCCAAGACAGCGGGGGGCTCGCCTGGGAGCAGTACTTC.

The rearrangement uses TRBV27 and TRBJ1-2; D is perhaps TRBD1 (6 bases). Trimming left V 3 bases short and J 14 bases short, with 16 bases between. This CDR3 comprises 12 residues. Germline loops: CDR1 MNHEY, CDR2 SMNVEV (reference sequence). The CDR3 DNA sequence: TGTGCCAGCAGTTTTACCGGGACACATAAAACCTTC. Translated: CASSFTGTHKTF.

This clone was detected only a few times. This chain uses TRBV2 with TRBJ2-3; 8 bases line up with TRBD1. The CDR3 contains 14 residues. V lost 10 bases, J lost 2 bases, and 8 bases stayed unmatched. Germline loops: CDR1 SNHLY, CDR2 FYNNEI. In DNA, the CDR3 is TGTGCCACCATGACAGGGGCGCTCACAGATACGCAGTATTTT. Translation: CATMTGALTDTQYF.

The chain joins TRBV5-1 to TRBJ2-3, with D uncertain. CDR1 is SGHRS, CDR2 YFSETQ, per germline. The CDR3 sequence is 14 residues long. Trimming pared 4 bases from V and 4 bases from J, leaving 13 bases between. For the CDR3, the DNA is TGCGCCAGCAGCATTGGCGGAGTGGCAGATACGCAGTATTTT. Translated, it gives CASSIGGVADTQYF.

J is TRBJ2-1 and V is TRBV29-1; D is perhaps TRBD2 (6 bases). Germline V lookup: CDR1 SQVTM, CDR2 ANQGSEA. The CDR3 sequence is 14 residues long. Trimming removed 7 bases from V and 10 bases from J, with 23 bases in between. CDR3 protein: CSERAVGSWGEQFF. CDR3 DNA: TGCAGCGAGCGGGCCGTGGGGTCCTGGGGGGAGCAGTTCTTC.

The V gene is TRBV6-6, the J gene TRBJ2-7, with TRBD1 identical over 10 bases. Trimming removed 6 bases from V and 1 base from J; junction bases left unmatched: 9. The CDR3 is 16 residues long. Germline V gene lookup returns CDR1 MNHNY and CDR2 SVGAGI (reference sequence). The CDR3 bases are TGTGCCAGCAGCCCGCGACAGGGGGCTAGGTCCTACGAGCAGTACTTC. Amino acids: CASSPRQGARSYEQYF.

CDR3 nucleotide sequence: TGCGCCAGCAGCCAAGTTGGGGGGATCTCAGATACGCAGTATTTT. Translating gives CASSQVGGISDTQYF. The V and J genes are TRBV4-3 and TRBJ2-3; D is perhaps TRBD2 (6 bases). Per the germline V gene, CDR1 is LGHNA and CDR2 is YSLEER. V gave up 1 base and J gave up 4 bases, with 12 bases separating them. The CDR3 length is 15 residues.

V is TRBV7-2 and J is TRBJ2-7, with TRBD2 matching 9 bases. Germline CDR1 and CDR2: SGHTA and FQGNSA. The CDR3 runs to 14 residues. Trimming at V came to 4 bases and at J to 3 bases, leaving 4 bases not matched to a gene. The CDR3, as DNA: TGTGCCAGCAGCTCCTTAGCGGGGGTCTACGAGCAGTACTTC. Encoded protein: CASSSLAGVYEQYF.

The gene calls are TRBV2 and TRBJ2-7; possibly TRBD2 for D (7 bases). CDR1 is SNHLY, CDR2 FYNNEI, per germline. V was shortened by 7 bases and J by 6 bases, with 16 bases between the two germline ends. The CDR3 totals 13 residues. CDR3 amino acids: CASTRGGRSEQYF. The CDR3 region has the DNA TGTGCCAGCACGAGGGGGGGCCGAAGCGAGCAGTACTTC.

The chain uses TRBV29-1 and TRBJ1-1, with D possibly matching TRBD1 (5 bases). The CDR3 runs 12 residues. V was shortened by 5 bases and J by 1 base, with 8 bases between the two germline ends. Germline V CDR1 and CDR2: SQVTM, ANQGSEA. As DNA, the CDR3 is TGCAGCGTTTCGACAGCGAACACTGAAGCTTTCTTT. This gives the protein CSVSTANTEAFF.

This chain uses TRBV19 with TRBJ2-5; weak D call: TRBD1 (6 bases). V was shortened by 5 bases and J by 2 bases, with 12 bases between the two germline ends. The CDR3 extends over 14 amino acids. Germline V gene lookup returns CDR1 LNHDA and CDR2 SQIVND (reference sequence). CDR3 sequence reads: CASSRRGSQETQYF. The CDR3 region has the DNA TGTGCCAGTAGTCGAAGGGGGTCTCAAGAGACCCAGTACTTC.

This chain connects TRBV28 to TRBJ2-4, with 9 nucleotides matching TRBD1. Germline V gene sequence: CDR1 MDHEN, CDR2 SYDVKM. The CDR3 extends over 16 amino acids. This CDR3 is CAPGTGRLLAKNIQYF. The CDR3 DNA reads as TGTGCGCCCGGGACAGGGCGACTGCTAGCCAAAAACATTCAGTACTTC.

The chain combines TRBV2 with TRBJ2-1; 8 nucleotides line up with TRBD1. V shed 6 bases, J shed 12 bases, and the junction held 10 bases outside the gene matches. Germline CDR1 and CDR2: SNHLY and FYNNEI. The CDR3 sequence is 13 residues long. In nucleotides, the CDR3 is TGTGCCAGCAGCCAAGGAAGACAGGGGATGCAGTTCTTC. Residues: CASSQGRQGMQFF.